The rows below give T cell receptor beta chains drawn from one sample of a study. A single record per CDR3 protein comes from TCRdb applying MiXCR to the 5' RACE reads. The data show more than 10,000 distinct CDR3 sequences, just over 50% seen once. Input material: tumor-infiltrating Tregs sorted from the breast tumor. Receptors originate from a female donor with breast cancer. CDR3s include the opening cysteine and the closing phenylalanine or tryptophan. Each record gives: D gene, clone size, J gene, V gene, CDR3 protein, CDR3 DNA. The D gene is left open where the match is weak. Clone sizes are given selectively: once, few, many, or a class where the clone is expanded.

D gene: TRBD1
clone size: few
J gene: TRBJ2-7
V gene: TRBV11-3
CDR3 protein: CASSVGQGTYEQYF
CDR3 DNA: TGTGCCAGCAGCGTAGGACAGGGGACCTACGAGCAGTACTTC

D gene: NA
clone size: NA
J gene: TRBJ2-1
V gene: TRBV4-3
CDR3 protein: CASSLNRSGNEQFF
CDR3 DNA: TGCGCCAGCAGCCTCAACAGGAGTGGCAATGAGCAGTTCTTC

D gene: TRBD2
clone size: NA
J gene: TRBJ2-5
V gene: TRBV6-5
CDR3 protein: CASTGTTETQYF
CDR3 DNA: TGTGCCAGCACCGGGACTACTGAGACCCAGTACTTC

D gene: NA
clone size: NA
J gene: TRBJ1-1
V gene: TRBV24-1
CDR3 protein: CATSSTGFPEAFF
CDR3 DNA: TGTGCCACCAGTTCCACGGGGTTTCCTGAAGCTTTCTTT

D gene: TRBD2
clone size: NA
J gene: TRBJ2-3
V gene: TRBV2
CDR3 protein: CASSEASPGLAGGASTDTQYF
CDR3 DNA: TGTGCCAGCAGTGAAGCCTCCCCGGGACTAGCGGGAGGGGCTAGCACAGATACGCAGTATTTT

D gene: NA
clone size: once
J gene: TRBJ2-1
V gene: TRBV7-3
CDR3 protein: CASGYGSPDEQFF
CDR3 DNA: TGTGCCAGCGGTTACGGCTCGCCTGATGAGCAGTTCTTC

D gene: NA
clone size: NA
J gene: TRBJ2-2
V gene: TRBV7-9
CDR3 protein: CASTIPEGGYGELFF
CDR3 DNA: TGTGCCAGCACCATCCCTGAAGGAGGGTACGGGGAGCTGTTTTTT

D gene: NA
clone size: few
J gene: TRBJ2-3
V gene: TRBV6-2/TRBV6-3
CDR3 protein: CASSNDPADTQYF
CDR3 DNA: TGTGCCAGCAGCAATGACCCCGCAGATACGCAGTATTTT

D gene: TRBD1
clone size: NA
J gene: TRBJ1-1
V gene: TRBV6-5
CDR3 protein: CASSSRRTGGSVGNTEAFF
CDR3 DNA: TGTGCCAGCAGTTCCCGACGGACAGGGGGATCGGTCGGGAACACTGAAGCTTTCTTT

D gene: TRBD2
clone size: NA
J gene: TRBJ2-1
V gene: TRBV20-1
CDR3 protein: CSALTPAGNNNEQFF
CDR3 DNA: TGCAGTGCCCTGACGCCAGCGGGGAACAACAATGAGCAGTTCTTC

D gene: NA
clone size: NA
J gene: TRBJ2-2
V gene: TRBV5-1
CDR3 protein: CASSTFGRSGELFF
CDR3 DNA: TGCGCCAGCAGCACCTTCGGACGTAGCGGGGAGCTGTTTTTT

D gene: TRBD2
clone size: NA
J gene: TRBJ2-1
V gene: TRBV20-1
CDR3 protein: CSAKGLAGSDEQFF
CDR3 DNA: TGCAGTGCTAAGGGACTAGCGGGCAGCGATGAGCAGTTCTTC

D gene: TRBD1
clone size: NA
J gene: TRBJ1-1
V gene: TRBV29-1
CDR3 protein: CSVTKTGSLSAFF
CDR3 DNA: TGCAGCGTGACCAAGACAGGGAGTCTCTCGGCTTTCTTT

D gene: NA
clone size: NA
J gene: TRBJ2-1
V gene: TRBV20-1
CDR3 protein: CSAPTKTRFANNEQFF
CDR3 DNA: TGCAGTGCTCCCACCAAGACTAGGTTCGCAAACAATGAGCAGTTCTTC

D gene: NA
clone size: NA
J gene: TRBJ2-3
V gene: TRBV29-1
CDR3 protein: CSVDDTDTQYF
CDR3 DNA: TGCAGCGTCGACGACACAGATACGCAGTATTTT

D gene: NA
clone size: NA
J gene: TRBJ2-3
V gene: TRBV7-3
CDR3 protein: CASSSGGGSDTQYF
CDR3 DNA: TGTGCCAGCAGCTCCGGTGGGGGTTCAGATACGCAGTATTTT